The present T cell receptor beta chain was sequenced within a study of T cell changes during pregnancy in multiple sclerosis. The CDR3 length is 14 residues. The V gene's germline CDR1 is LNHDA and CDR2 SQIVND (reference sequence). Germline trimming cut 3 bases from V and 2 bases from J; bases unmatched to any gene: 1. Produced via immunoSEQ multiplex PCR; TCRdb's table is partial and in-frame only. Among tens of thousands of clones listed, 80% to 90% were seen once. This specimen was CD4+ T cells from peripheral blood mononuclear cells, taken in the first trimester of pregnancy. The receptor's source is a female donor in good health, enrolled as a control in a pregnancy study. The chain combines TRBV19 with TRBJ1-2; TRBD1 matches 9 bases. This CDR3 is CASSIDRGNYGYTF. The CDR3 coding sequence is TGTGCCAGTAGTATTGACAGGGGGAACTATGGCTACACCTTC.